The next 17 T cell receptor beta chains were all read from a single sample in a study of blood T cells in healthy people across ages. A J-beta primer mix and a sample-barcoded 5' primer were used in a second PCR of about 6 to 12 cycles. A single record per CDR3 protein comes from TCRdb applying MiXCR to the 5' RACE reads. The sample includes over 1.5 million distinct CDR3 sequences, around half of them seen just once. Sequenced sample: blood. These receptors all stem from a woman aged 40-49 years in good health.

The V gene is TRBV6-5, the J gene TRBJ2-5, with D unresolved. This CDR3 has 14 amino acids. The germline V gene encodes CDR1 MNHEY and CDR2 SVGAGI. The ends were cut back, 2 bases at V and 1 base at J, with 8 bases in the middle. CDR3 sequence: CASSYVYTQETQYF. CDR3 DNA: TGTGCCAGCAGTTACGTGTACACCCAAGAGACCCAGTACTTC.

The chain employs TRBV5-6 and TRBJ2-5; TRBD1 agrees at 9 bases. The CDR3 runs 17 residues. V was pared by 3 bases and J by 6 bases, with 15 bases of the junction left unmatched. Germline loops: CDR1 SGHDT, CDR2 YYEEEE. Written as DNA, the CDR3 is TGTGCCAGCAGCTGGGGACAGGGACGGGTTCCTGAAAAGACCCAGTACTTC. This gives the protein CASSWGQGRVPEKTQYF.

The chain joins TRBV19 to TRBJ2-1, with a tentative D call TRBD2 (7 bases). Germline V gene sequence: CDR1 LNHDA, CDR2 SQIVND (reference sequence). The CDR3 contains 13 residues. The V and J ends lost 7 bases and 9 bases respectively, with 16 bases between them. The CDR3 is CASNPRGGGEQFF. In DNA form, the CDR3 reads TGTGCCAGTAACCCAAGGGGGGGAGGTGAGCAGTTCTTC.

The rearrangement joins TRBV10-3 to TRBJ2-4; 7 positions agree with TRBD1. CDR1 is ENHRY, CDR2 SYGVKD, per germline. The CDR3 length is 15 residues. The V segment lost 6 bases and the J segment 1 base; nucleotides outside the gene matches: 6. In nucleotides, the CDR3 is TGTGCCATCAGCAGCGAACAGGGGGCCAAAAACATTCAGTACTTC. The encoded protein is CAISSEQGAKNIQYF.

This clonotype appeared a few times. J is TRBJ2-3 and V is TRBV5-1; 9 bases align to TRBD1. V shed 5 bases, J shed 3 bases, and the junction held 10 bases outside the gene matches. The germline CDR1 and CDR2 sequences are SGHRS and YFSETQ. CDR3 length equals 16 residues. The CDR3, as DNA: TGCGCCAGCAGTACCACCCGGGACAGGGTAACAGATACGCAGTATTTT. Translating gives CASSTTRDRVTDTQYF.

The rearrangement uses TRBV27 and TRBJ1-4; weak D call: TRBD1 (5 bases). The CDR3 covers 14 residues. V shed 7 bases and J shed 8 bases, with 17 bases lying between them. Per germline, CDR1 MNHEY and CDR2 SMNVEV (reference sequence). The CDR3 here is CASKDFVGQEKLFF. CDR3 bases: TGTGCCAGCAAGGATTTTGTGGGGCAAGAAAAACTGTTTTTT. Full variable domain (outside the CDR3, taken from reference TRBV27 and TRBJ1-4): EAQVTQNPRYLITVTGKKLTVTCSQNMNHEYMSWYRQDPGLGLRQIYYSMNVEVTDKGDVPEGYKVSRKEKRNFPLILESPSPNQTSLYFCASKDFVGQEKLFFGSGTQLSVL.

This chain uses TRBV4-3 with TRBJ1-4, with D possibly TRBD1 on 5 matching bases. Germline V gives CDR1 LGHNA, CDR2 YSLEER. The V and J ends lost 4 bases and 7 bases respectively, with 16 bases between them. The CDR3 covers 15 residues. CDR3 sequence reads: CASSPNGQGGEKLFF. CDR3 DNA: TGCGCCAGCAGCCCCAATGGGCAGGGAGGTGAAAAACTGTTTTTT.

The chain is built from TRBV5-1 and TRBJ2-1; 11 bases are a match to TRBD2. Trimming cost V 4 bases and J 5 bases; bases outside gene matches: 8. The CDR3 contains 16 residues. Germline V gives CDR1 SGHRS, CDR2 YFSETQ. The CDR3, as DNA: TGCGCCAGCAGCCTCCTACTAGCGGGGGAGAACAATGAGCAGTTCTTC. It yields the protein CASSLLLAGENNEQFF.

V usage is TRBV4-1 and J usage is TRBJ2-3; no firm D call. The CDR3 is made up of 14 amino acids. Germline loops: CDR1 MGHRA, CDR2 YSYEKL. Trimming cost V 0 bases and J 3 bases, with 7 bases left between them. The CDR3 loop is CASSQDPLTDTQYF. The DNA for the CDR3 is TGCGCCAGCAGCCAAGATCCCCTAACAGATACGCAGTATTTT.

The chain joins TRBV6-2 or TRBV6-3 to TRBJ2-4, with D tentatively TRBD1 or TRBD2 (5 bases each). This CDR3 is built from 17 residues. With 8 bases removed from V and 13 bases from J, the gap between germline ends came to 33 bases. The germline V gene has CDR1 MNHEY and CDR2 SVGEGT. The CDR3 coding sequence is TGTGCCAGCGGACTTCAGGGTAACCTAAAGTTTGGTGGGAAGCAGTACTTC. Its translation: CASGLQGNLKFGGKQYF.

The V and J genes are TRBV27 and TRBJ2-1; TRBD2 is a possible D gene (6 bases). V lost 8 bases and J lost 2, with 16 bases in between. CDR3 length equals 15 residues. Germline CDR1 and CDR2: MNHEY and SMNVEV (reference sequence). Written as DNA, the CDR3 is TGTGCCAGCTCCTTGCGGGACGCAACCTACAATGAGCAGTTCTTC. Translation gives CASSLRDATYNEQFF.

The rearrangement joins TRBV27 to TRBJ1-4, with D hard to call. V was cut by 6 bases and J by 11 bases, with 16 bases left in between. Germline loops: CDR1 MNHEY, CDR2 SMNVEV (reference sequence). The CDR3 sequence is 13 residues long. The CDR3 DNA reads TGTGCCAGCAGCCCCTACGAAGACGGCAAACTGTTTTTT. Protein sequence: CASSPYEDGKLFF. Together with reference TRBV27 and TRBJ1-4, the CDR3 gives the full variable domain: EAQVTQNPRYLITVTGKKLTVTCSQNMNHEYMSWYRQDPGLGLRQIYYSMNVEVTDKGDVPEGYKVSRKEKRNFPLILESPSPNQTSLYFCASSPYEDGKLFFGSGTQLSVL.

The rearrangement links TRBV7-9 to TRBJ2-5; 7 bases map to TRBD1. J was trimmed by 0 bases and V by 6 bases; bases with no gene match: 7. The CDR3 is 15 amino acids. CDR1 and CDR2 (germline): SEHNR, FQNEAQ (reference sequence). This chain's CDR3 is CASSQTGSYQETQYF. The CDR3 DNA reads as TGTGCCAGCAGTCAGACAGGGTCGTACCAAGAGACCCAGTACTTC.

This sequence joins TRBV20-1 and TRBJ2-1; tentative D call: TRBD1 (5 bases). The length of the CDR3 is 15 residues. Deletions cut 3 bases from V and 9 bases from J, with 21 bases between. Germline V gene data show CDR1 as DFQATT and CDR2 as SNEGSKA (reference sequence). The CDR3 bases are TGCAGTGCTAGCCCCCGAGGCCCCAGGGAAGCTGAGCAGTTCTTC. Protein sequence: CSASPRGPREAEQFF.

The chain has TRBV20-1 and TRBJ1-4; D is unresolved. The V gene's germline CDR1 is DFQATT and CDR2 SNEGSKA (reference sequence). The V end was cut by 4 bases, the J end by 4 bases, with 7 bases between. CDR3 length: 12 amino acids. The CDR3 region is CSATRFNEKLFF. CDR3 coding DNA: TGCAGTGCTACAAGGTTTAATGAAAAACTGTTTTTT.

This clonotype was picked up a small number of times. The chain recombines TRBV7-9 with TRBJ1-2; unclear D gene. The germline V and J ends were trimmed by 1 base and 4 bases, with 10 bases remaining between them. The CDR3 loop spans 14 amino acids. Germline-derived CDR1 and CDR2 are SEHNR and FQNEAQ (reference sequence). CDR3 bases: TGTGCCAGCAGCTTAGAGTGGCCGATCTATGGCTACACCTTC. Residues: CASSLEWPIYGYTF. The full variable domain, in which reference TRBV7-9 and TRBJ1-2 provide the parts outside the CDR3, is DTGVSQNPRHKITKRGQNVTFRCDPISEHNRLYWYRQTLGQGPEFLTYFQNEAQLEKSRLLSDRFSAERPKGSFSTLEIQRTEQGDSAMYLCASSLEWPIYGYTFGSGTRLTVV.

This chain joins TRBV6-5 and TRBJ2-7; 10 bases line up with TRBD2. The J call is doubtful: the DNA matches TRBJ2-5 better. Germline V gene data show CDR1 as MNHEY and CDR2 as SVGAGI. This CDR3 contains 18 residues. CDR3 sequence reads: CASSYSNPLAGPGETQYF. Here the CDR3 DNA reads TGTGCCAGCAGTTACTCGAATCCACTAGCGGGGCCGGGGGAGACCCAGTACTTC.